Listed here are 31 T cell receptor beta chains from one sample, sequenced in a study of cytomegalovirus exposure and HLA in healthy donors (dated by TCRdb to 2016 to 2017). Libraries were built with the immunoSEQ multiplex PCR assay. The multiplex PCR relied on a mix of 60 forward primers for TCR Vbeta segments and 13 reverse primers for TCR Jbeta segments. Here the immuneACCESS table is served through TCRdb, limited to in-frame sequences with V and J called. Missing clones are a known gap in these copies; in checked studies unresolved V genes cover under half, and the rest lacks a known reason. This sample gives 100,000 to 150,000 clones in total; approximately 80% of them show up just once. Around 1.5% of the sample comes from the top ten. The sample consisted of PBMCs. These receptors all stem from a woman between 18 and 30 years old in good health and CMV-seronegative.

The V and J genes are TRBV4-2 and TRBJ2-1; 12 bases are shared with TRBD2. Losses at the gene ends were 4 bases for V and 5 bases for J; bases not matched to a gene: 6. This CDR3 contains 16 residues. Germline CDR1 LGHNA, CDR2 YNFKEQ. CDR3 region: CASSPQTSGRHNEQFF. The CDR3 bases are TGTGCCAGCAGCCCGCAAACTAGCGGGAGGCACAATGAGCAGTTCTTC.

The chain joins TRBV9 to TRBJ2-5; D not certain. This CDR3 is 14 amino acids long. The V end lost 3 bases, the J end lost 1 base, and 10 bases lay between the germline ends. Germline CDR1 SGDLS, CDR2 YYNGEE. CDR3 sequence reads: CASSAYISQETQYF. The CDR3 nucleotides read TGTGCCAGCAGCGCTTATATTTCCCAAGAGACCCAGTACTTC.

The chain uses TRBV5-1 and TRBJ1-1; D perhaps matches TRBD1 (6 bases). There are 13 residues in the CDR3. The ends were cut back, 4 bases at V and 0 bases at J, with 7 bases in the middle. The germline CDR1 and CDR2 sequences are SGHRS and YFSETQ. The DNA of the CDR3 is TGCGCCAGCAGCAGGGACATGAACACTGAAGCTTTCTTT. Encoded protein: CASSRDMNTEAFF. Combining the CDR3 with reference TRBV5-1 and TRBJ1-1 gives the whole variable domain KAGVTQTPRYLIKTRGQQVTLSCSPISGHRSVSWYQQTPGQGLQFLFEYFSETQRNKGNFPGRFSGRQFSNSRSEMNVSTLELGDSALYLCASSRDMNTEAFFGQGTRLTVV.

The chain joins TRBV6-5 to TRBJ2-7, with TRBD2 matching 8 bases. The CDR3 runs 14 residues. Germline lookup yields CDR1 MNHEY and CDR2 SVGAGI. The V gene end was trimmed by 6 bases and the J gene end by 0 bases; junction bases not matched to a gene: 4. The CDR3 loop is CASRTGGASYEQYF. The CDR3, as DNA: TGTGCCAGCAGGACGGGAGGGGCCTCCTACGAGCAGTACTTC.

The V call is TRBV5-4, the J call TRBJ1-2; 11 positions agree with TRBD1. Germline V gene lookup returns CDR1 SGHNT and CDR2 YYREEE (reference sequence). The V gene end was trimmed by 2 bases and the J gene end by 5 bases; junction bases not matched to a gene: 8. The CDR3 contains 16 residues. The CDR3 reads CASSFPGQGAGYGYTF. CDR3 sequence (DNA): TGTGCCAGCAGCTTTCCAGGACAGGGGGCAGGGTATGGCTACACCTTC.

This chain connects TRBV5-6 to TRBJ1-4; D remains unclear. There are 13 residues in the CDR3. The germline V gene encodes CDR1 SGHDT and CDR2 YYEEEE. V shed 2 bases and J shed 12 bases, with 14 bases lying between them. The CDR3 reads CASSFQEKLELFF. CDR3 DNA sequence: TGTGCCAGCAGCTTTCAGGAAAAACTCGAACTGTTTTTT. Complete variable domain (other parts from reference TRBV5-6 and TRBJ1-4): DAGVTQSPTHLIKTRGQQVTLRCSPKSGHDTVSWYQQALGQGPQFIFQYYEEEERQRGNFPDRFSGHQFPNYSSELNVNALLLGDSALYLCASSFQEKLELFFGSGTQLSVL.

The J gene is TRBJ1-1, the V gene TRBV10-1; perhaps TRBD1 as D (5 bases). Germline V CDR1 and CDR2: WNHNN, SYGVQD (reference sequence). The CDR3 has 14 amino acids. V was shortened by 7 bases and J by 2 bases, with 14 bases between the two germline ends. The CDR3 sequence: CASKPDTRNTEAFF. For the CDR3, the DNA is TGCGCCAGCAAGCCGGACACAAGAAACACTGAAGCTTTCTTT.

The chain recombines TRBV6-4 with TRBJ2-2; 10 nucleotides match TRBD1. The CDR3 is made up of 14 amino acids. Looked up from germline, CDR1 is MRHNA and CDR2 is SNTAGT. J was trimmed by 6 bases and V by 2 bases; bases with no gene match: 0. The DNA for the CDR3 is TGTGCCAGCAGTGACGGACAGGGGGCCGGGGAGCTGTTTTTT. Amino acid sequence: CASSDGQGAGELFF.

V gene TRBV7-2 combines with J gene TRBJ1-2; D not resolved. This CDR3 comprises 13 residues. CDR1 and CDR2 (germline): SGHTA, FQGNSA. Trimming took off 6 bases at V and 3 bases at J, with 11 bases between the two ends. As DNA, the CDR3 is TGTGCCAGCAGTTGGAAGCTAGACTATGGCTACACCTTC. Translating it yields CASSWKLDYGYTF.

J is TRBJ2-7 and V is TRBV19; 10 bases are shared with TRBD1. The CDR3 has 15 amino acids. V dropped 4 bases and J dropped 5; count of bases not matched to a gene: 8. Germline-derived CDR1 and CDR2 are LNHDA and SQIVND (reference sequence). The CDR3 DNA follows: TGTGCCAGTAGTACCTCGGGACAGGGGAGACACGAGCAGTACTTC. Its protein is CASSTSGQGRHEQYF.

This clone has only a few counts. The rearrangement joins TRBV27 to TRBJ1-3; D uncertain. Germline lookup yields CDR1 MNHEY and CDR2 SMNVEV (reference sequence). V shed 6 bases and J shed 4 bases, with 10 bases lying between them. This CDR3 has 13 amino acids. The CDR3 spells CASRGSGGNTIYF. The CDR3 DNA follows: TGTGCCAGCAGGGGCTCGGGGGGAAACACCATATATTTT.

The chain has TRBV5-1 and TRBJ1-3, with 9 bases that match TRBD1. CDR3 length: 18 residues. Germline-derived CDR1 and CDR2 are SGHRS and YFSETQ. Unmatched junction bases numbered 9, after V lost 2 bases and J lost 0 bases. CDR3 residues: CASSLMTGQGISGNTIYF. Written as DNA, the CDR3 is TGCGCCAGCAGCTTAATGACGGGACAGGGCATCTCTGGAAACACCATATATTTT. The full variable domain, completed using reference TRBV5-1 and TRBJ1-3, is KAGVTQTPRYLIKTRGQQVTLSCSPISGHRSVSWYQQTPGQGLQFLFEYFSETQRNKGNFPGRFSGRQFSNSRSEMNVSTLELGDSALYLCASSLMTGQGISGNTIYFGEGSWLTVV.

The CDR3 DNA follows: TGTGCCAGCAGCTTTTCTCGGAGAAATGAGCAGTTCTTC. It translates to CASSFSRRNEQFF. The chain joins TRBV5-5 to TRBJ2-1; D ambiguous. The germline gives CDR1 SGHKS, CDR2 YYEKEE (reference sequence). CDR3 size: 13 residues. V dropped 2 bases and J dropped 7 bases, with 10 bases sitting between them.

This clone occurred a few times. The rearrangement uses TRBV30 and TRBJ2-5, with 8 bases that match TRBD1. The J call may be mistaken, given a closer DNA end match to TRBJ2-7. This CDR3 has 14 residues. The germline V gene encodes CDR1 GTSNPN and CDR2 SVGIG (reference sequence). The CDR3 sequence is CAWSSGGPRYEQYF. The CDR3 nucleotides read TGTGCCTGGAGCTCAGGGGGCCCCCGCTACGAGCAGTACTTC.

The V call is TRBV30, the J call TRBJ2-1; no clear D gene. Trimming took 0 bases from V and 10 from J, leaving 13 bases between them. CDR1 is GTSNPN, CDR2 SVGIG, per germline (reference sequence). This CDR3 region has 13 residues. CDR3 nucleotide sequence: TGTGCCTGGAGTGTACTGGGCCCCGCCGAGCAGTTCTTC. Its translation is CAWSVLGPAEQFF.

CDR3 nucleotide sequence: TGTGCCAGCAGCTTGGCCGGCAGGGCGAACACTGAAGCTTTCTTT. As protein: CASSLAGRANTEAFF. V and J are TRBV5-6 and TRBJ1-1; D is perhaps TRBD1 (5 bases). Trimming pared 0 bases from V and 1 base from J, leaving 10 bases between. This CDR3 is 15 amino acids long. The germline V gene encodes CDR1 SGHDT and CDR2 YYEEEE.

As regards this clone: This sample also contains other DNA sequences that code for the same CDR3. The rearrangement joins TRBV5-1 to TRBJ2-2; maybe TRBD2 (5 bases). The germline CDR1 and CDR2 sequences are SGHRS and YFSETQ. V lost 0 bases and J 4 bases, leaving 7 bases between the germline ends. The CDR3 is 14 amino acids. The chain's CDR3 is CASSLGTFTGELFF. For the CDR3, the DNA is TGCGCCAGCAGCTTGGGGACTTTCACCGGGGAGCTGTTTTTT. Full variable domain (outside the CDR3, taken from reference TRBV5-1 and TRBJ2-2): KAGVTQTPRYLIKTRGQQVTLSCSPISGHRSVSWYQQTPGQGLQFLFEYFSETQRNKGNFPGRFSGRQFSNSRSEMNVSTLELGDSALYLCASSLGTFTGELFFGEGSRLTVL.

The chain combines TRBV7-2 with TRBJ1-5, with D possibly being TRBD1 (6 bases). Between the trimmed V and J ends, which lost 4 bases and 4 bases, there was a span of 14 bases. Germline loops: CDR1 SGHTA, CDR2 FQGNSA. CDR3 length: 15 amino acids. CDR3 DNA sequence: TGTGCCAGCAGCTCGTCCCCCCAGGGGAATCAGCCCCAGCATTTT. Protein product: CASSSSPQGNQPQHF.

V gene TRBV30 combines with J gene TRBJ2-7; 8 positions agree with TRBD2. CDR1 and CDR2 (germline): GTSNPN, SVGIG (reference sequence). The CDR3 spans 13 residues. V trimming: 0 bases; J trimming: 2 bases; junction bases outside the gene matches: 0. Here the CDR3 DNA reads TGTGCCTGGAGTGTAGCGGGAGCCTACGAGCAGTACTTC. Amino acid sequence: CAWSVAGAYEQYF. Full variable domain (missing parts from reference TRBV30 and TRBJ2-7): SQTIHQWPATLVQPVGSPLSLECTVEGTSNPNLYWYRQAAGRGLQLLFYSVGIGQISSEVPQNLSASRPQDRQFILSSKKLLLSDSGFYLCAWSVAGAYEQYFGPGTRLTVT.

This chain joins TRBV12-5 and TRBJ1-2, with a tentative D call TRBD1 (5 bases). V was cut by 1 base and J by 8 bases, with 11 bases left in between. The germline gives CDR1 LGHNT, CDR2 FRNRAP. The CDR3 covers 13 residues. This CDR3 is CASGLAQGGGYTF. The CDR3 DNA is TGTGCTAGTGGTTTGGCCCAGGGAGGCGGCTACACCTTC.

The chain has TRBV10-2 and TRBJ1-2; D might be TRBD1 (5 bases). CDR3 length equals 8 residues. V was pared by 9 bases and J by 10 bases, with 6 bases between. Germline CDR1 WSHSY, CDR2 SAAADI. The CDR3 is CARGDYTF. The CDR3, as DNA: TGCGCCAGAGGGGACTACACCTTC.

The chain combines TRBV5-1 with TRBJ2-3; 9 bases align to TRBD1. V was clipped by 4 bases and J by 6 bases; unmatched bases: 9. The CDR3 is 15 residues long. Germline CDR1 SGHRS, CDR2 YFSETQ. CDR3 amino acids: CASSDSGTGSDTQYF. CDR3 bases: TGCGCCAGCAGCGACTCCGGGACAGGGTCGGATACGCAGTATTTT.

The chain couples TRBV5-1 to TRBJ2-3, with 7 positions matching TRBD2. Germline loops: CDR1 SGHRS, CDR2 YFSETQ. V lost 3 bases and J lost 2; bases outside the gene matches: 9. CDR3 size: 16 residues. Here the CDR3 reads CASSSDLAAPTDTQYF. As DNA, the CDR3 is TGCGCCAGCAGCTCTGACCTAGCGGCACCCACAGATACGCAGTATTTT.

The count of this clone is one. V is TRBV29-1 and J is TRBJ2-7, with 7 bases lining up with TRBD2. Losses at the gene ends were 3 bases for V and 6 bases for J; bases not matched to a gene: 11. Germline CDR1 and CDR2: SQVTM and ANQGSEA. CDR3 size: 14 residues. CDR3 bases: TGCAGCGTTGAGACTCTTGGCGGGAGTACCGAGCAGTACTTC. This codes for CSVETLGGSTEQYF.

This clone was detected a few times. The chain's CDR3 is CASSRVIQGGYQPQHF. In DNA, the CDR3 is TGCGCCAGCAGCCGCGTCATTCAGGGGGGTTATCAGCCCCAGCATTTT. V usage is TRBV4-1 and J usage is TRBJ1-5, with TRBD1 identical over 7 bases. J was trimmed by 5 bases and V by 4 bases; bases with no gene match: 11. The CDR3 consists of 16 residues. The germline V gene encodes CDR1 MGHRA and CDR2 YSYEKL.

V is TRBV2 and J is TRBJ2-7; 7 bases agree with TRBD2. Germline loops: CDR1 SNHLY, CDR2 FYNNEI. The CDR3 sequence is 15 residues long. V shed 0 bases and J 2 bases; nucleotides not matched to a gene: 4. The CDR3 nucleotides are TGTGCCAGCAGTGAAGCTCTAGCGGTCCCCTACGAGCAGTACTTC. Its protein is CASSEALAVPYEQYF. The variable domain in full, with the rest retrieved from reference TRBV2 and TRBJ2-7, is EPEVTQTPSHQVTQMGQEVILRCVPISNHLYFYWYRQILGQKVEFLVSFYNNEISEKSEIFDDQFSVERPDGSNFTLKIRSTKLEDSAMYFCASSEALAVPYEQYFGPGTRLTVT.

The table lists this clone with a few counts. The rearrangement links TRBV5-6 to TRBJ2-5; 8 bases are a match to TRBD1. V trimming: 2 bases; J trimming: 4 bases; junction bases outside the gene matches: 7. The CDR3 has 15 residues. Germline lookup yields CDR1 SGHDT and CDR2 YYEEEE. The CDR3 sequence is CASSLPGQVGETQYF. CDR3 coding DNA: TGTGCCAGCAGCTTACCGGGACAGGTGGGAGAGACCCAGTACTTC.

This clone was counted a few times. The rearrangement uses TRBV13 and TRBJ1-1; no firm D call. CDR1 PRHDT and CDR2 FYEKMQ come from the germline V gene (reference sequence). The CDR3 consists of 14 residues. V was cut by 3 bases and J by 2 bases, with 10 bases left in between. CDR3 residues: CASSFPATNTEAFF. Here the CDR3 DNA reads TGTGCCAGCAGCTTTCCCGCGACAAACACTGAAGCTTTCTTT.

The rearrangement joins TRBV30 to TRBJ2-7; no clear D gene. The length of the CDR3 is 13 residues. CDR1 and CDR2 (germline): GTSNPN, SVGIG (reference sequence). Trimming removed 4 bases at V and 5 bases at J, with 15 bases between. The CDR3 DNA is TGTGCCTGGACCCGGAGCGCTCCCCACGAGCAGTACTTC. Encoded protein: CAWTRSAPHEQYF. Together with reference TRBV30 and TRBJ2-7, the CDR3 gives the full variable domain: SQTIHQWPATLVQPVGSPLSLECTVEGTSNPNLYWYRQAAGRGLQLLFYSVGIGQISSEVPQNLSASRPQDRQFILSSKKLLLSDSGFYLCAWTRSAPHEQYFGPGTRLTVT.

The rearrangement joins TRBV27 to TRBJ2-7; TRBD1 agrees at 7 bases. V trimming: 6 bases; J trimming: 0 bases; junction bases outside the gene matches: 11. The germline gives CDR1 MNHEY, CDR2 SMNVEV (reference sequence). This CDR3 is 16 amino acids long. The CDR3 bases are TGTGCCAGCAGGAGCTTCGGGACAGCCCGCTCCTACGAGCAGTACTTC. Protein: CASRSFGTARSYEQYF.

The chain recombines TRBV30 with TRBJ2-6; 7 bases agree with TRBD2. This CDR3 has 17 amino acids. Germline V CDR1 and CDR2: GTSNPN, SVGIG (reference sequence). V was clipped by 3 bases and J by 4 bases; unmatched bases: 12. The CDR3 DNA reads TGTGCCTGGAGAAGGGGAGCGGGAAACTCCGGGGCCAACGTCCTGACTTTC. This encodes CAWRRGAGNSGANVLTF.